This TCR beta chain was sequenced in a study of blood T cell repertoires in COVID-19. The overall study: Spain, Italy and the United States supplied samples that represented acute and convalescent COVID-19. The cDNA or gDNA used as material had been derived from T cells, B-cell-depleted T cells, or PBMCs.

The CDR3 loop spans 17 amino acids. V was clipped by 4 bases and J by 1 base; unmatched bases: 8. The germline V gene has CDR1 SGHNT and CDR2 YYREEE (reference sequence). Authors' methods: Amplifying reference gene primers gave estimates of nucleated cell counts. Method: immunoSEQ multiplex PCR; TCRdb's copy keeps in-frame clones and lacks some. Clonal size and the V and J genes are those of that table, whereas D and trimming came from the DNA. In the table there are some 150,000 clones, around 89% of which are singletons. The genes are TRBV5-4 and TRBJ1-1, with 12 bases lining up with TRBD1. The sequence derives from a woman aged 40 to 49 with acute or convalescent COVID-19. Sample: peripheral blood. The CDR3 is CASSHGTGGAGNTEAFF. The CDR3 DNA is TGTGCCAGCAGCCACGGGACAGGGGGCGCCGGGAACACTGAAGCTTTCTTT.